These 15 T cell receptor beta chains share one sample of origin, sequenced in a study of T-cell reconstitution after alpha-beta-depleted transplantation in children. Library preparation (for TCRbeta) was performed with unique molecular identifiers. MiXCR, applied by TCRdb to the PCR reads, yields one record per CDR3 protein. The sample comprises some 550,000 distinct CDR3 sequences, about 23% of which are singletons, and approximately 14% rests with the top ten. Sequenced material: PBMCs, mostly from graft donor cells, taken 360 days after TCRalphabeta/CD19-depleted stem cell transplant. The receptors were sampled from a boy in the first two years of life who had a stem cell transplant for acute myeloid leukemia, so the T cells may come from the graft donor.

This clonotype was seen only a few times. The chain couples TRBV12-3 or TRBV12-4 to TRBJ2-2; 9 nucleotides align to TRBD1. The V segment lost 6 bases and the J segment 4 bases; nucleotides outside the gene matches: 9. This CDR3 comprises 16 residues. DNA for the CDR3: TGTGCCAGCAGCCAAACAGGGGGCGGGAGCACCGGGGAGCTGTTTTTT. Its translation is CASSQTGGGSTGELFF.

This clonotype was observed a handful of times. The chain couples TRBV20-1 to TRBJ2-4; weak D call: TRBD1 (6 bases). The V gene's germline CDR1 is DFQATT and CDR2 SNEGSKA (reference sequence). V lost 5 bases to trimming and J lost 3 bases, with 17 bases between them. This CDR3 is 15 amino acids long. For the CDR3, the DNA is TGCAGTGCTTGGGACATAAGTTTTCTCAAAAACATTCAGTACTTC. Its translation is CSAWDISFLKNIQYF.

The V gene is TRBV13, the J gene TRBJ2-5; 10 bases line up with TRBD1. This CDR3 is built from 17 residues. After removal of 1 base from V and 3 bases from J, the junction contained 8 bases not matched to a gene. Germline V lookup: CDR1 PRHDT, CDR2 FYEKMQ (reference sequence). The CDR3, as DNA: TGTGCCAGCAGCTTAGTGGCCCCCGGGACAGGGGAAGAGACCCAGTACTTC. Translating it yields CASSLVAPGTGEETQYF. The variable domain in full, with the rest retrieved from reference TRBV13 and TRBJ2-5, is AAGVIQSPRHLIKEKRETATLKCYPIPRHDTVYWYQQGPGQDPQFLISFYEKMQSDKGSIPDRFSAQQFSDYHSELNMSSLELGDSALYFCASSLVAPGTGEETQYFGPGTRLLVL.

This chain connects TRBV6-1 to TRBJ2-7; 8 nucleotides agree with TRBD1. V lost 8 bases to trimming and J lost 5 bases; unmatched junction nucleotides: 8. Germline V lookup: CDR1 MNHNS, CDR2 SASEGT. CDR3 length: 13 residues. The chain's CDR3 is CASARQGLDEQYV. CDR3 sequence (DNA): TGTGCCAGCGCCCGACAGGGGTTGGACGAGCAGTACGTC.

This clonotype was seen only a few times. The chain joins TRBV6-2 or TRBV6-3 to TRBJ2-3, with 8 bases fitting TRBD2. V shed 5 bases, J shed 2 bases, and the junction held 6 bases outside the gene matches. The CDR3 runs to 15 residues. Germline CDR1 and CDR2: MNHEY and SVGEGT. The DNA for the CDR3 is TGTGCCAGCAGTGGGACTAGGCCCCTCACAGATACGCAGTATTTT. Translating gives CASSGTRPLTDTQYF.

The chain combines TRBV29-1 with TRBJ2-5, with 9 bases fitting TRBD1. V lost 0 bases to trimming and J lost 10 bases; unmatched junction nucleotides: 15. The CDR3 loop spans 16 amino acids. The germline V gene encodes CDR1 SQVTM and CDR2 ANQGSEA. This CDR3 is CSVEEEGQGPPEGQYF. The CDR3 DNA is TGCAGCGTTGAAGAGGAAGGACAGGGGCCCCCTGAGGGCCAGTACTTC. Combining the CDR3 with reference TRBV29-1 and TRBJ2-5 gives the whole variable domain SAVISQKPSRDICQRGTSLTIQCQVDSQVTMMFWYRQQPGQSLTLIATANQGSEATYESGFVIDKFPISRPNLTFSTLTVSNMSPEDSSIYLCSVEEEGQGPPEGQYFGPGTRLLVL.

The chain uses TRBV5-4 and TRBJ2-3, with D hard to call. Germline loops: CDR1 SGHNT, CDR2 YYREEE (reference sequence). This CDR3 has 13 amino acids. Trimming cost V 4 bases and J 3 bases, with 9 bases left between them. The CDR3 nucleotides are TGTGCCAGCAGCGGAATCATTACAGATACGCAGTATTTT. The encoded protein is CASSGIITDTQYF. The whole variable domain, remainder taken from reference TRBV5-4 and TRBJ2-3, is ETGVTQSPTHLIKTRGQQVTLRCSSQSGHNTVSWYQQALGQGPQFIFQYYREEENGRGNFPPRFSGLQFPNYSSELNVNALELDDSALYLCASSGIITDTQYFGPGTRLTVL.

As for this clonotype: At one of its ends the junction is not consistent with the germline gene, which may arise from a read error. The V gene is TRBV3-1, the J gene TRBJ2-1, with 12 nucleotides matching TRBD2. The CDR3 is 14 amino acids. Germline-derived CDR1 and CDR2 are LGHDT and YNNKEL (reference sequence). CDR3 nucleotides: TGTGCCAGCAGCCAAGTGACTAGCGGGGGAGCCCCCCTCTTC. Amino acid sequence: CASSQVTSGGAPLF.

This clonotype was seen more than once but under ten times. The chain carries TRBV20-1 and TRBJ2-5, with D possibly being TRBD1 (6 bases). The CDR3 has 13 amino acids. V was pared by 2 bases and J by 1 base, with 8 bases between. CDR1 is DFQATT, CDR2 SNEGSKA, per germline (reference sequence). Written as DNA, the CDR3 is TGCAGTGCTAGAAGGGGGATCCAAGAGACCCAGTACTTC. Amino acids: CSARRGIQETQYF.

V and J are TRBV2 and TRBJ2-5; 10 bases agree with TRBD2. The CDR3 extends over 14 amino acids. Losses at the gene ends were 10 bases for V and 5 bases for J; bases not matched to a gene: 10. CDR1 is SNHLY and CDR2 is FYNNEI in the germline V gene. The CDR3 region is CATLAGATVETQYF. The CDR3 coding sequence is TGTGCCACCCTAGCGGGGGCGACGGTGGAGACCCAGTACTTC.

This clonotype has at least ten counts. J is TRBJ2-2 and V is TRBV12-3 or TRBV12-4, with 7 bases that match TRBD1. This CDR3 is built from 15 residues. After removal of 7 bases from V and 3 bases from J, the junction contained 8 bases not matched to a gene. The CDR3 sequence is CASKSDRSHTGELFF. CDR3 nucleotides: TGTGCCAGCAAGTCGGACAGGTCCCACACCGGGGAGCTGTTTTTT.

This clonotype was counted many times. The chain couples TRBV20-1 to TRBJ1-1; D is perhaps TRBD1 (5 bases). With 6 bases removed from V and 0 bases from J, the gap between germline ends came to 11 bases. This CDR3 contains 13 residues. The germline gives CDR1 DFQATT, CDR2 SNEGSKA (reference sequence). The CDR3 DNA reads as TGCAGTGCCCGAGACAGCATGAACACTGAAGCTTTCTTT. As protein: CSARDSMNTEAFF.

This clonotype has ten or more counts. This chain connects TRBV5-1 to TRBJ2-1; D might be TRBD1 or TRBD2, each matching 6 bases. In germline, CDR1 is SGHRS, CDR2 YFSETQ. With 4 bases removed from V and 7 bases from J, the gap between germline ends came to 15 bases. CDR3 length: 14 residues. CDR3 in amino acids: CASSQSWGANEQFF. The CDR3 region has the DNA TGCGCCAGCAGCCAGAGTTGGGGGGCTAATGAGCAGTTCTTC.

This clonotype has more than one count but fewer than ten. The chain recombines TRBV20-1 with TRBJ2-7; 8 positions agree with TRBD1. Germline CDR1 is DFQATT and CDR2 is SNEGSKA (reference sequence). The V segment lost 1 base and the J segment 3 bases; nucleotides outside the gene matches: 11. This CDR3 contains 16 residues. In nucleotides, the CDR3 is TGCAGTGCTAGAGTCCCCGGGACAGGAGAAAACTACGAGCAGTACGTC. It yields the protein CSARVPGTGENYEQYV.

The table lists this clonotype with a few counts. An end of the junction differs from the germline gene, which may be a read error. This chain uses TRBV12-3 or TRBV12-4 with TRBJ2-7; TRBD2 agrees at 9 bases. The CDR3 runs to 14 residues. DNA for the CDR3: TGTGCCAGCAGCTTAGCGGGGGAAGCCTACGAGCAGTACTTC. This translates into CASSLAGEAYEQYF.